A selection of T cell receptor beta chains follows, all from one sample in a study of CD8 T cells in Susac syndrome. TCRdb re-called the immunoSEQ multiplex PCR reads with MiXCR, one entry per CDR3 protein. Of hundreds of thousands of distinct CDR3 sequences listed, about 85% were seen once; the top ten hold approximately 0.12%. The sequenced sample was CD8+ T cells from PBMCs. These receptors were obtained from a human donor with multiple sclerosis. Each CDR3 is given with its conserved first and last residue. Each record gives: clone size, D gene, J gene, V gene, CDR3 protein, CDR3 DNA. D genes are given only for firm matches. Some rows have no size entry. The others give once, few or many, or a class for an expanded clone.

>NA|NA|TRBJ2-5|TRBV10-3
CAINRRGIPETQYF
TGTGCCATCAACCGGAGGGGGATCCCAGAGACCCAGTACTTC
>NA|NA|TRBJ2-7|TRBV7-9
CASGIDEQYF
TGTGCCAGCGGTATCGACGAGCAGTACTTC
>once|NA|TRBJ2-7|TRBV5-5
CASGLANSYEQYF
TGTGCCAGCGGCTTAGCGAATTCCTACGAGCAGTACTTC
>NA|NA|TRBJ2-5|TRBV7-8
CASSLGVSENWGETQYF
TGTGCCAGCAGCTTAGGAGTTTCGGAGAATTGGGGTGAGACCCAGTACTTC
>NA|TRBD1|TRBJ1-4|TRBV12-3/TRBV12-4
CASSSNRGPTNEKLFF
TGTGCCAGCAGTTCAAACAGGGGACCCACTAATGAAAAACTGTTTTTT
>NA|NA|TRBJ2-7|TRBV9
CASSVLGGEQYF
TGTGCCAGCAGCGTATTAGGTGGCGAGCAGTACTTC
>NA|NA|TRBJ2-1|TRBV7-9
CASRTGHNEQFF
TGTGCCAGCAGGACAGGTCACAATGAGCAGTTCTTC
>NA|NA|TRBJ1-5|TRBV7-9
CASSSGLRDPNQPQHF
TGTGCCAGCAGCTCCGGGTTGCGAGATCCGAATCAGCCCCAGCATTTT
>NA|NA|TRBJ1-1|TRBV9
CASSAGWARGGNTEAFF
TGTGCCAGCAGCGCGGGTTGGGCCCGGGGAGGGAACACTGAAGCTTTCTTT
>NA|NA|TRBJ2-2|TRBV27
CASSLSGGGGELFF
TGTGCCAGCAGTTTATCGGGGGGAGGCGGGGAGCTGTTTTTT
>NA|NA|TRBJ1-1|TRBV7-9
CASSSHVKNTEAFF
TGTGCCAGCAGCTCCCATGTAAAGAACACTGAAGCTTTCTTT
>NA|TRBD1|TRBJ2-7|TRBV27
CASSFHGQGPSEQYF
TGTGCCAGCAGTTTCCACGGACAGGGGCCTTCCGAGCAGTACTTC
>NA|TRBD2|TRBJ2-1|TRBV29-1
CSVEGLGYNEQFF
TGCAGCGTTGAGGGACTAGGGTACAATGAGCAGTTCTTC
>once|TRBD2|TRBJ2-7|TRBV5-1
CASSFSTSLNEQYF
TGCGCCAGCAGCTTTTCGACTAGCTTGAACGAGCAGTACTTC
>NA|NA|TRBJ2-7|TRBV28
CASSLPAGAPRKYEQYF
TGTGCCAGCAGTTTACCCGCCGGGGCCCCGAGGAAGTACGAGCAGTACTTC
>NA|TRBD1|TRBJ1-2|TRBV29-1
CSVAQGEGYTF
TGCAGCGTTGCCCAGGGGGAAGGCTACACCTTC
>NA|TRBD1|TRBJ1-1|TRBV30
CAWSVPGGGEAFF
TGTGCCTGGAGTGTACCAGGGGGTGGTGAAGCTTTCTTT
>few|NA|TRBJ2-7|TRBV30
CAFELETYEQYF
TGTGCCTTCGAACTAGAGACCTACGAGCAGTACTTC
>NA|NA|TRBJ1-3|TRBV7-9
CASSYNTIYF
TGTGCCAGCAGCTACAACACCATATATTTT
>NA|NA|TRBJ1-2|TRBV4-1
CASSQVPENNYGYTF
TGCGCCAGCAGCCAAGTGCCGGAAAATAACTATGGCTACACCTTC
>NA|NA|TRBJ2-7|TRBV29-1
CSVVGSAPDYYEQYF
TGCAGCGTTGTTGGTAGCGCCCCAGACTACTACGAGCAGTACTTC
>NA|NA|TRBJ2-2|TRBV7-3
CAGRLAGELFF
TGTGCCGGAAGATTGGCCGGGGAGCTGTTTTTT
>once|NA|TRBJ1-1|TRBV30
CAWNDPWNTEAFF
TGTGCCTGGAATGACCCTTGGAACACTGAAGCTTTCTTT
>NA|NA|TRBJ2-7|TRBV7-9
CASSFLSGLGAGEQYF
TGTGCCAGCAGCTTTCTTTCGGGACTGGGTGCGGGCGAGCAGTACTTC
>NA|NA|TRBJ2-7|TRBV7-9
CASSSSPRSYEQYF
TGTGCCAGCAGCTCCTCCCCAAGATCCTACGAGCAGTACTTC
>NA|TRBD2|TRBJ2-1|TRBV25-1
CASSPYSLAGGGNEQFF
TGTGCCAGCAGTCCATACTCCCTAGCGGGAGGAGGTAATGAGCAGTTCTTC
>NA|NA|TRBJ1-2|TRBV11-2
CASSPGQSNYGYTF
TGTGCCAGCAGCCCTGGACAGTCGAACTATGGCTACACCTTC
>NA|NA|TRBJ2-1|TRBV30
CAWVKGEQFF
TGTGCCTGGGTCAAGGGTGAGCAGTTCTTC
>NA|TRBD2|TRBJ2-1|TRBV9
CASSLRTSGIFEQFF
TGTGCCAGCAGCCTCCGGACTAGCGGGATATTTGAGCAGTTCTTC
>NA|NA|TRBJ2-2|TRBV2
CATAPGELFF
TGTGCCACGGCCCCCGGGGAGCTGTTTTTT
>once|NA|TRBJ2-3|TRBV9
CASRERADTQYF
TGTGCCAGCCGAGAGCGAGCAGATACGCAGTATTTT
>NA|TRBD2|TRBJ2-1|TRBV28
CASSYTSGSYEQFF
TGTGCCAGCAGTTACACTAGCGGGAGCTATGAGCAGTTCTTC
>NA|TRBD1|TRBJ1-2|TRBV14
CASSPYRETGLGGYTF
TGTGCCAGCAGCCCTTACCGGGAGACAGGGCTGGGGGGCTACACCTTC
>NA|NA|TRBJ2-1|TRBV9
CASSRGLGLYERLF
TGTGCCAGCAGCCGCGGGCTAGGTCTATACGAGCGGCTCTTC
>NA|NA|TRBJ1-1|TRBV19
CASSIDREGPNTEAFF
TGTGCCAGTAGTATAGATCGAGAAGGGCCGAACACTGAAGCTTTCTTT
>NA|NA|TRBJ2-3|TRBV7-9
CASSPPLGTDTQYF
TGTGCCAGCAGCCCTCCCCTCGGCACAGATACGCAGTATTTT
>NA|TRBD2|TRBJ2-1|TRBV27
CASSPPLAGGRYNEQFF
TGTGCCAGCAGTCCCCCCCTAGCGGGAGGGCGGTACAATGAGCAGTTCTTC
>NA|NA|TRBJ2-1|TRBV5-8
CASSRYEQFF
TGTGCCAGCAGCCGGTATGAGCAGTTCTTC
>NA|TRBD2|TRBJ2-3|TRBV27
CASSSPGLAGGADTQYF
TGTGCCAGCAGTTCCCCGGGACTAGCGGGAGGGGCAGATACGCAGTATTTT
>NA|TRBD2|TRBJ2-1|TRBV3-1
CASSRIAWEGRNEQFF
TGTGCCAGCAGCCGAATAGCGTGGGAGGGCCGAAATGAGCAGTTCTTC
>NA|NA|TRBJ1-5|TRBV19
CASSIVEQPRTPQHF
TGTGCCAGTAGTATAGTGGAACAGCCACGCACGCCCCAGCATTTT
>NA|TRBD2|TRBJ2-1|TRBV2
CASRSGVAGVGRTYNEQFF
TGTGCCAGCAGGTCAGGAGTAGCGGGAGTCGGCCGTACCTACAATGAGCAGTTCTTC
>NA|NA|TRBJ2-2|TRBV13
CASSSRAAGELFF
TGTGCCAGCAGCTCCCGAGCGGCCGGGGAGCTGTTTTTT
>NA|TRBD2|TRBJ2-1|TRBV28
CASSLYSGIVYNEQFF
TGTGCCAGCAGTTTATATAGCGGGATAGTCTACAATGAGCAGTTCTTC
>NA|NA|TRBJ2-6|TRBV27
CASSLHRSGANVLTF
TGTGCCAGCAGTTTGCACCGCTCTGGGGCCAACGTCCTGACTTTC
>NA|TRBD2|TRBJ2-5|TRBV27
CASSLGTSGGQYF
TGTGCCAGCAGTTTAGGGACTAGCGGGGGCCAGTACTTC
>NA|NA|TRBJ1-1|TRBV19
CASRSALSNTEAFF
TGTGCCAGTAGGTCAGCTTTATCGAACACTGAAGCTTTCTTT